This TCR beta chain was captured by sequencing in a study of T cell repertoires in cytomegalovirus infection. On the study more broadly: Public TCR beta signatures were indicative of both CMV infection and a matching HLA type. Study results and caveats: Dominating the ex vivo response were HLA-C-restricted CMV-specific TCR beta clonotypes.

TCRdb re-analysed the reads in MiXCR, keeping a single row per CDR3 protein. Found here are about 180,000 distinct CDR3 sequences, 14% of them singletons; the top ten hold roughly 30%. This clonotype has only a few counts. Its antigen is still unknown. Per the germline V gene, CDR1 is SQVTM and CDR2 is ANQGSEA. The CDR3 runs to 15 residues. Losses at the gene ends were 6 bases for V and 5 bases for J; bases not matched to a gene: 10. This clonotype was obtained from a human donor in good health (CMV status not recorded). Some clones in this sample may be carry-over from other donors' samples. The chain uses TRBV29-1 and TRBJ2-2, with 9 bases lining up with TRBD1. Sequencing was performed on PBMCs. CDR3: CSVEDRGEGTGELFF. The CDR3 nucleotides read TGCAGCGTAGAGGACAGGGGAGAAGGGACCGGGGAGCTGTTTTTT.